The 22 T cell receptor beta chains reported below all come from one sample, sequenced in a study of Graves' ophthalmopathy and Graves' hyperthyroidism (dated by TCRdb to 2016 to 2019). The instrument was an Illumina HiSeq 2000. For repertoire sequencing, TCR beta CDR3 regions were amplified from RNA transcripts. A first-round RT-PCR used HTBI primers with the Qiagen OneStep RT-PCR kit, followed by a second-round multiplex PCR, size selection and purification. Starting from the raw public reads, TCRdb applied fastp trimming at Q25, assembled clones with MiXCR and retained in-frame beta chains. Merged by CDR3 protein, the rows form single entries marked with the most common genes and DNA. A total of around 51,000 distinct CDR3 sequences appear in this sample, around 48% of them only once. Jointly, the top ten make up less than 25% of the sample. The sequenced sample consisted of peripheral blood. These receptors came from an adult man with Graves' ophthalmopathy.

The sample holds one count of this clonotype. Just one base apart from a much larger clone, this may be a read error. The rearrangement uses TRBV20-1 and TRBJ2-7, with unresolved D. The CDR3 loop spans 16 amino acids. Per germline, CDR1 DFQATT and CDR2 SNEGSKA (reference sequence). Trimming left V 1 base short and J 2 bases short, with 18 bases between. CDR3 sequence: CSARGNGNLGAYEQYF. The CDR3 coding sequence is TGCAGTGCTAGAGGGAATGGCAACTTGGGCGCCTACGAGCAGTACTTC.

The J gene is TRBJ2-3, the V gene TRBV20-1; TRBD2 matches 14 bases. CDR3 length: 16 residues. J gave up 5 bases and V 0 bases, and 4 bases lay outside the gene matches. Germline CDR1 DFQATT, CDR2 SNEGSKA (reference sequence). CDR3 sequence reads: CSARDGLAGGVDTQYF. In nucleotides, the CDR3 is TGCAGTGCTAGAGATGGACTAGCGGGGGGAGTAGATACGCAGTATTTT.

This chain joins TRBV10-3 and TRBJ2-7; 14 bases map to TRBD2. Germline CDR1 ENHRY, CDR2 SYGVKD. This CDR3 is built from 19 residues. Trimming removed 5 bases from V and 2 bases from J; junction bases left unmatched: 14. The CDR3 DNA reads TGTGCCATCAGTTACGCCGCCGGGACTAGCGGGGGAGTCCCCTACGAGCAGTACTTC. Its protein is CAISYAAGTSGGVPYEQYF.

This clonotype was counted many times. This chain joins TRBV5-6 and TRBJ2-5; unclear D gene. The length of the CDR3 is 15 residues. V lost 5 bases, J lost 2 bases, and 16 bases lay in between. Germline V CDR1 and CDR2: SGHDT, YYEEEE. CDR3 residues: CASSHPMGIQETQYF. The CDR3 nucleotides are TGTGCCAGCAGTCACCCGATGGGTATACAAGAGACCCAGTACTTC.

The table lists this clonotype with a count of one. The CDR3 loop reads CASSLDRSEKLFF. The CDR3 DNA reads as TGCGCCAGCAGCTTGGACAGAAGCGAAAAACTGTTTTTT. V gene TRBV5-1 combines with J gene TRBJ1-4; D gene unclear. CDR3 length equals 13 residues. CDR1 and CDR2 (germline): SGHRS, YFSETQ. Trimming removed 0 bases at V and 8 bases at J, with 8 bases between.

CDR3 coding DNA: TGTGCCAGCAGCGCACTCCCTAATCAGCCCCAGCATTTT. It specifies CASSALPNQPQHF. This rearrangement joins TRBV7-9 to TRBJ1-5; D unresolved. V shed 5 bases and J shed 4 bases, with 9 bases lying between them. This CDR3 spans 13 amino acids. Germline V CDR1 and CDR2: SEHNR, FQNEAQ (reference sequence).

The rearrangement links TRBV19 to TRBJ1-1, with 8 bases aligning to TRBD1. Germline CDR1 and CDR2: LNHDA and SQIVND (reference sequence). V was pared by 5 bases and J by 6 bases, with 8 bases of the junction left unmatched. The CDR3 runs to 14 residues. CDR3 amino acids: CASSRGTGTPEAFF. The CDR3 DNA reads TGTGCCAGTAGTCGTGGGACAGGTACCCCTGAAGCTTTCTTT. The full variable domain, in which reference TRBV19 and TRBJ1-1 provide the parts outside the CDR3, is DGGITQSPKYLFRKEGQNVTLSCEQNLNHDAMYWYRQDPGQGLRLIYYSQIVNDFQKGDIAEGYSVSREKKESFPLTVTSAQKNPTAFYLCASSRGTGTPEAFFGQGTRLTVV.

This clonotype appeared many times. The chain employs TRBV5-1 and TRBJ2-3, with 12 bases identical to TRBD1. CDR1 is SGHRS and CDR2 is YFSETQ in the germline V gene. The CDR3 loop spans 18 amino acids. V shed 4 bases and J 1 base; nucleotides not matched to a gene: 10. The CDR3 DNA follows: TGCGCCAGCAGCGTAAGACCCGGGACAGGGGGCGGCACAGATACGCAGTATTTT. Its protein product is CASSVRPGTGGGTDTQYF.

As to this clonotype: A read error may explain this, as a much larger clone is one base away. V is TRBV27 and J is TRBJ1-1; D is ambiguous. Trimming shortened V by 6 bases and J by 1 base, and 6 bases separated the two germline ends. Germline V gives CDR1 MNHEY, CDR2 SMNVEV (reference sequence). The CDR3 sequence is 12 residues long. Written as DNA, the CDR3 is TGTGCCAGCAGGCCAGGGAACACTGAAGCTTTCTTT. This encodes CASRPGNTEAFF.

This clonotype appeared many times. V and J are TRBV5-1 and TRBJ1-4, with 7 nucleotides matching TRBD1. Losses at the gene ends were 2 bases for V and 5 bases for J; bases not matched to a gene: 3. Germline V gene lookup returns CDR1 SGHRS and CDR2 YFSETQ. The CDR3 has 14 residues. The CDR3 loop reads CASSFGTANEKLFF. The CDR3 coding sequence is TGCGCCAGCAGCTTCGGGACAGCAAATGAAAAACTGTTTTTT. Full variable domain (outside the CDR3, taken from reference TRBV5-1 and TRBJ1-4): KAGVTQTPRYLIKTRGQQVTLSCSPISGHRSVSWYQQTPGQGLQFLFEYFSETQRNKGNFPGRFSGRQFSNSRSEMNVSTLELGDSALYLCASSFGTANEKLFFGSGTQLSVL.

In its sample, this clonotype is medium-sized. V gene TRBV24-1 combines with J gene TRBJ1-4, with D perhaps matching TRBD1 (6 bases). Trimming took 10 bases from V and 8 from J, leaving 19 bases between them. This CDR3 is 14 amino acids long. The V gene's germline CDR1 is KGHDR and CDR2 SFDVKD. This chain's CDR3 is CATSSGGQGEKLFF. CDR3 coding DNA: TGTGCCACGAGCAGCGGGGGGCAGGGGGAAAAACTGTTTTTT.

This clonotype occurred once. The V and J genes are TRBV19 and TRBJ1-1; no clear D gene. The CDR3 has 14 residues. Trimming took 1 base from V and 2 from J, leaving 8 bases between them. Germline CDR1 reads LNHDA; CDR2 reads SQIVND (reference sequence). This CDR3 reads CASSIGRTNTEAFF. The CDR3 DNA reads as TGTGCCAGTAGTATAGGCAGGACCAACACTGAAGCTTTCTTT.

This clonotype is categorized as medium-sized (0.01 to 0.1%). This chain connects TRBV7-8 to TRBJ1-6; 7 bases align to TRBD1. Germline lookup yields CDR1 SGHVS and CDR2 FQNEAQ. The CDR3 has 15 residues. The J segment lost 7 bases and the V segment lost 5 bases, leaving 8 bases of the junction unmatched. For the CDR3, the DNA is TGTGCCAGCAGCGCTGACAGGGTGGGAAATTCACCCCTCCACTTT. Amino acids: CASSADRVGNSPLHF.

The V and J genes are TRBV20-1 and TRBJ2-7; TRBD2 agrees at 14 bases. The CDR3 has 15 residues. Germline V CDR1 and CDR2: DFQATT, SNEGSKA (reference sequence). V lost 5 bases, J lost 4 bases, and 7 bases stayed unmatched. The CDR3 sequence is CSAAGLAGVPYEQYF. CDR3 nucleotide sequence: TGCAGTGCTGCGGGACTAGCGGGAGTGCCGTACGAGCAGTACTTC.

This clonotype has at least ten counts. This chain connects TRBV28 to TRBJ1-2; unclear D gene. The V and J ends lost 5 bases and 0 bases respectively, with 10 bases between them. The germline V gene has CDR1 MDHEN and CDR2 SYDVKM. CDR3 length: 14 amino acids. CDR3: CASSRIRANYGYTF. CDR3 DNA: TGTGCCAGCAGTCGCATCAGAGCTAACTATGGCTACACCTTC.

This clonotype occurred many times. The gene calls are TRBV6-6 and TRBJ2-2; D is uncertain. V dropped 0 bases and J dropped 6 bases, with 11 bases sitting between them. The V gene's germline CDR1 is MNHNY and CDR2 SVGAGI (reference sequence). The CDR3 extends over 15 amino acids. The CDR3 bases are TGTGCCAGCAGTTACTCGACGTCTTCCGCCGGGGAGCTGTTTTTT. It is translated as CASSYSTSSAGELFF.

This clonotype was found a few times. The chain joins TRBV20-1 to TRBJ2-7, with 7 bases aligning to TRBD1. J was trimmed by 3 bases and V by 5 bases; bases with no gene match: 10. The germline V gene has CDR1 DFQATT and CDR2 SNEGSKA (reference sequence). The CDR3 consists of 14 residues. CDR3 amino acids: CSALNRDSNYEQYF. The CDR3 nucleotides read TGCAGTGCTTTAAACCGGGACAGCAACTACGAGCAGTACTTC.

This clonotype was recorded many times. The rearrangement uses TRBV20-1 and TRBJ2-3; D is ambiguous. Germline V lookup: CDR1 DFQATT, CDR2 SNEGSKA (reference sequence). The CDR3 length is 15 residues. Trimming removed 0 bases at V and 2 bases at J, with 12 bases between. For the CDR3, the DNA is TGCAGTGCTAGAGATCTGGGGTTTCCCACAGATACGCAGTATTTT. Translated, it gives CSARDLGFPTDTQYF.

Sample share makes this clonotype medium-sized. The chain recombines TRBV10-3 with TRBJ2-1; D perhaps matches TRBD1 (6 bases). Germline V gene data show CDR1 as ENHRY and CDR2 as SYGVKD. CDR3 length: 15 amino acids. V was shortened by 3 bases and J by 4 bases, with 13 bases between the two germline ends. CDR3 sequence: CAISDKGVNYNEQFF. The CDR3 coding sequence is TGTGCCATCAGTGATAAGGGGGTTAATTACAATGAGCAGTTCTTC.

The chain employs TRBV9 and TRBJ1-1, with D unclear. Per the germline V gene, CDR1 is SGDLS and CDR2 is YYNGEE. The CDR3 contains 13 residues. Trimming removed 1 base from V and 1 base from J, with 5 bases in between. Here the CDR3 reads CASSVSANTEAFF. In DNA form, the CDR3 reads TGTGCCAGCAGCGTATCAGCGAACACTGAAGCTTTCTTT.

This clonotype was seen repeatedly, ten times or more. The chain links TRBV5-1 to TRBJ2-5, with 7 bases that match TRBD1. V was clipped by 2 bases and J by 2 bases; unmatched bases: 6. This CDR3 spans 15 amino acids. Per the germline V gene, CDR1 is SGHRS and CDR2 is YFSETQ. The CDR3 nucleotides are TGCGCCAGCAGCTTAACAGGGGTGGGGCAAGAGACCCAGTACTTC. Translating it yields CASSLTGVGQETQYF.

This clonotype was counted at least ten times. V gene TRBV4-2 combines with J gene TRBJ2-1; D gene ambiguous. This CDR3 has 13 amino acids. CDR1 and CDR2 (germline): LGHNA, YNFKEQ. V was trimmed by 2 bases and J by 8 bases, leaving 10 bases between them. In DNA, the CDR3 is TGTGCCAGCAGCCAAAGGTCTGGGGATGAGCAGTTCTTC. Translating gives CASSQRSGDEQFF.